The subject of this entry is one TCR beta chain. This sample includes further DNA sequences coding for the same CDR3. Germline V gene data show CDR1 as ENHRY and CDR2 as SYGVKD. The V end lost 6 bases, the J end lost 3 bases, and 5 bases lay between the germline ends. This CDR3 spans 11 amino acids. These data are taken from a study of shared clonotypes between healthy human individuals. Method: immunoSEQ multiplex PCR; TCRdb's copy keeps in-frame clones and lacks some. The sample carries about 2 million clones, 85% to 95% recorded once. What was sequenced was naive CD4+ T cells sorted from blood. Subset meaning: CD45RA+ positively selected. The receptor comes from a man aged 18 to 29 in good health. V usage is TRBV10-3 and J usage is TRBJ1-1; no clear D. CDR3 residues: CAISGDTEAFF. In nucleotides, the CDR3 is TGTGCCATCAGCGGGGACACTGAAGCTTTCTTT.